This paragraph covers one TCR beta chain sequence. Generated by immunoSEQ multiplex PCR, the TCRdb table keeps only in-frame clones and is missing some. The table lists approximately 96,000 clones, roughly 90% of them singletons. Germline V CDR1 and CDR2: SQVTM, ANQGSEA. There are 16 residues in the CDR3. V trimming: 4 bases; J trimming: 0 bases; junction bases outside the gene matches: 5. This record comes from a study of blood T cell repertoires in COVID-19. Overall study: The United States, Italy and Spain supplied acute and convalescent COVID-19 samples. T cells, B-cell-depleted T cells, or PBMCs supplied cDNA or gDNA.

Sequencing was done on a sample of peripheral blood. This rearrangement joins TRBV29-1 to TRBJ2-6; 8 bases line up with TRBD1. The clonotype was recovered from a man in his 60s with acute or convalescent COVID-19. This chain's CDR3 is CSVAGGLYSGANVLTF. For the CDR3, the DNA is TGCAGCGTTGCAGGGGGCCTATACTCTGGGGCCAACGTCCTGACTTTC.